Following are 3 T cell receptor beta chains from one sample sequenced in a study of blood T cell repertoires in COVID-19. Profiling relied on immunoSEQ multiplex PCR, and the TCRdb table lists in-frame clones only, not all of them. This repertoire shows hundreds of thousands of clones, more than 75% found once; its top ten account for 2.5% to 3.5%. The sample taken for sequencing was PBMCs or T cells enriched from blood (not recorded which). The receptors stem from a woman aged 25-40 years who had recovered from COVID-19.

The rearrangement links TRBV5-1 to TRBJ2-7; 8 nucleotides match TRBD1. The CDR3 has 14 residues. V was clipped by 2 bases and J by 5 bases; unmatched bases: 6. The germline CDR1 and CDR2 sequences are SGHRS and YFSETQ. The CDR3 region is CASSLGDRGNEQYF. DNA of the CDR3: TGCGCCAGCAGCTTAGGTGACAGGGGTAACGAGCAGTACTTC. The complete variable domain, with remaining parts taken from reference TRBV5-1 and TRBJ2-7, reads KAGVTQTPRYLIKTRGQQVTLSCSPISGHRSVSWYQQTPGQGLQFLFEYFSETQRNKGNFPGRFSGRQFSNSRSEMNVSTLELGDSALYLCASSLGDRGNEQYFGPGTRLTVT.

The V gene is TRBV5-6, the J gene TRBJ2-7; no definite D call. The CDR3 runs 16 residues. Germline CDR1 is SGHDT and CDR2 is YYEEEE. V dropped 0 bases and J dropped 0 bases, with 13 bases sitting between them. The CDR3 spells CASSLVATWSSYEQYF. The CDR3, as DNA: TGTGCCAGCAGCTTGGTCGCGACTTGGAGCTCCTACGAGCAGTACTTC. Filled out from reference TRBV5-6 and TRBJ2-7, the complete variable domain reads DAGVTQSPTHLIKTRGQQVTLRCSPKSGHDTVSWYQQALGQGPQFIFQYYEEEERQRGNFPDRFSGHQFPNYSSELNVNALLLGDSALYLCASSLVATWSSYEQYFGPGTRLTVT.

This clone showed up just once. The chain joins TRBV19 to TRBJ1-2, with D unclear. V lost 3 bases and J lost 0, with 5 bases in between. The germline gives CDR1 LNHDA, CDR2 SQIVND (reference sequence). The CDR3 has 13 residues. DNA of the CDR3: TGTGCCAGTAGTATTAACACTAACTATGGCTACACCTTC. Protein product: CASSINTNYGYTF. Combining the CDR3 with reference TRBV19 and TRBJ1-2 gives the whole variable domain DGGITQSPKYLFRKEGQNVTLSCEQNLNHDAMYWYRQDPGQGLRLIYYSQIVNDFQKGDIAEGYSVSREKKESFPLTVTSAQKNPTAFYLCASSINTNYGYTFGSGTRLTVV.